This T cell receptor beta chain was captured by sequencing in a study of T cells in Graves' hyperthyroidism and ophthalmopathy (dated by TCRdb to about 2019). As for the study more broadly: Peripheral blood was sampled at the time of initial diagnosis, prior to any treatment. A discovery cohort of about 95 patients, fewer than 50 with Graves' ophthalmopathy and over 55 with stable Graves' hyperthyroidism, was used to find distinguishing TCR V-J signatures. Prospective prediction of ophthalmopathy was tested in an independent validation cohort of under 20 hyperthyroidism patients and 15 to 17 patients who later progressed to ophthalmopathy. The 90 or so discovery patients were randomly split 7:3 into training and test sets. Thyroid tissue and blood T-cell repertoires from six Graves' hyperthyroidism patients were also compared in the study. After blood sampling, hyperthyroidism patients were treated with methimazole at a starting dose of 30 mg daily, and ophthalmopathy patients were treated with high-dose intravenous methylprednisolone. The paper reports TCR Vbeta CDR3 sequencing of over 130 peripheral blood samples: 40 to 45 ophthalmopathy, approximately 74 hyperthyroidism and around 17 progressor patients. Findings and caveats that apply to the study as a whole: Most expanded thyroid clonotypes (frequency above 0.001) were also detected in blood, a finding suggesting that blood repertoires may reflect thyroid immune responses. In validation, the model predicted progression to ophthalmopathy a median of 6.5 months before onset, with about 64% sensitivity and about 72% specificity. A model built on a 13 V-J signature distinguished ophthalmopathy from stable hyperthyroidism, reaching approximately 89% sensitivity and 81.08% specificity in cross-validation and 80%/75% in testing. No statistical method was used to fix the sample size in advance, and group allocation was not hidden from the investigators.

The TCR beta CDR3 regions were amplified from the RNA transcripts. For the first round of RT-PCR on the TCR CDR3, the HTBI primer set was used together with the Qiagen OneStep RT-PCR kit. The libraries were constructed in a second round of multiplex PCR and then size-selected and purified. The libraries were sequenced on an Illumina HiSeq2000 using paired-end 100 bp reads. The study's processing was this. SOAPnuke was used to process the raw data, removing reads that contained adapters or uncalled bases, had a mean Phred below 15, or lacked an exact match to the constant primer or identifier. COPE v1.2.5 was used to merge the high-quality paired reads, and each unique nucleotide sequence was defined as a clonotype. Clonotypes were aligned to IMGT TRBV, TRBD and TRBJ reference segments using MiTCR v1.1. Only V-J combinations with frequency above 0.0001, covering roughly 99% of repertoires, were analysed. A TCS score was defined as the ratio of F50 (clonal expansion) to E x V (chaos), with BLOSUM62-based TCRdist applied between CDR3 peptides within each V-J. Welch's t-statistics and random forest reduced around 550 V-J features to 13, which were used in a naive Bayes classifier (R e1071). The public reads were quality trimmed at Q25 with fastp and then assembled into clones with MiXCR by TCRdb, keeping productive beta chains. Identical CDR3 protein sequences are pooled into one entry, listed with their most common genes and DNA. These V and J calls are TCRdb output, not the study's own analysis. The sample has about 270,000 distinct CDR3 sequences on record, approximately 21% of them singletons. Clones ranked in the top ten supply about 60% of the sample.

Ophthalmopathy patients had moderately to severely active disease, with a Clinical Activity Score of 3 or more, a NOSPECS grade of 4 or more, and a disease duration of less than 3 months. The study excluded patients with uncontrolled infections, other autoimmune diseases, pregnancy or lactation. Clinical symptoms, serum thyroxine and TRAb, thyroid ultrasound, and orbital computed tomography formed the basis for the diagnoses. Ficoll-Paque density gradient centrifugation was used to isolate PBMCs from about 9.4 ml of fresh peripheral blood. Total RNA was extracted using Trizol reagent, and RNA quality was assessed on an Agilent 2100 Bioanalyzer. This clonotype has just a few counts. Its antigen remains undetermined. Base qualities are missing; no much larger clone stands one base away. The receptor was isolated from a man aged 25-45 years with Graves' ophthalmopathy. The sequenced material came from blood.

The DNA reads as follows: TGTGCCAGCAGTCCTCGGGGGGGAAGGGGAAACACCATATATTTT. Its product reads: CASSPRGGRGNTIYF. This sequence uses TRBV12-3 or TRBV12-4 and TRBJ1-3; the D gene is perhaps TRBD1, on 5 matching bases. The CDR3 holds 15 amino acids from the cysteine to the phenylalanine. Of all the DNA, just the CDR3 is kept, 45 bases in frame from base 1. V and J are truncated by 5 bases and 4 bases respectively, leaving an intervening sequence of 15 bases.